This T cell receptor (beta chain) was sequenced for a study of cytomegalovirus exposure and HLA in healthy donors. Whole-study context: Out of roughly 170 million T cells, an earlier analysis found about 100 million unique TCR beta sequences in total. Whole-study findings and limits: Later work associated approximately 17,000 TCR beta sequences with HLA alleles at 0.05 false discovery rate. According to the study, 180 or so TCR beta chains were cytomegalovirus-associated.

As for this clone: The antigen remains undetermined.

Sampled while nominally healthy, donors likely had unrecorded immune exposures. In the PCR, 60 Vbeta and 13 Jbeta primers were used. Only in-frame clones appear in the TCRdb table, and some are missing; sequencing was by immunoSEQ multiplex PCR. Among 190,000 or so clones listed, roughly 80% were seen once. This sequence was found in a boy aged 10-17 years in good health and CMV-seronegative. The specimen sequenced was PBMCs.

The DNA of the CDR3 is TGTGCCAGCAGCGGAGGGGTACTACGGTACGAGCAGTACTTC. Protein: CASSGGVLRYEQYF. This rearrangement joins TRBV6-1 to TRBJ2-7, with a weak D call TRBD2 (6 bases). The CDR3 length is 14 residues. The germline V gene encodes CDR1 MNHNS and CDR2 SASEGT. Trimming removed 6 bases at V and 4 bases at J, with 16 bases between.